This TCR beta chain was documented in a study of CD8 T cells in Susac syndrome. Purification of the CD8+ and CD4+ T cells relied on negative isolation, and TEMRA cells underwent FACS enrichment. RNA, at about 0.45 to 1 ug, was reverse transcribed with random hexamers. The method of amplification for TCR beta CDR3 was immunoSEQ multiplex PCR, covering 54 Vbeta and 13 Jbeta. TCRdb used MiXCR to reprocess the immunoSEQ multiplex PCR reads, holding one entry per CDR3 protein. The table has around 130,000 distinct CDR3 sequences, 90% to 95% seen once. This clonotype was counted a few times. The CDR3 runs to 13 residues. Germline CDR1 reads SGHDT; CDR2 reads YYEEEE. V was shortened by 3 bases and J by 1 base, with 7 bases between the two germline ends.

This sequence was found in a human donor with multiple sclerosis. The gene calls are TRBV5-6 and TRBJ1-1; no definite D call. The sequencing sample was made of CD8+ T cells from PBMCs. CDR3 in amino acids: CASSWGENTEAFF. CDR3 DNA: TGTGCCAGCAGCTGGGGTGAGAACACTGAAGCTTTCTTT.